The 12 T cell receptor beta chains reported below all come from one sample, sequenced in a study of blood T cell repertoires in COVID-19. TCRdb's copy holds only in-frame clones and misses some; the assay was immunoSEQ multiplex PCR. This sample has about 150,000 clones, with 82% found just once. The sequenced sample consisted of peripheral blood. The receptor source for this set is an elderly woman with active or convalescent COVID-19.

Concerning this clone itself: Other nucleotide sequences in the sample specify the same CDR3. The chain couples TRBV9 to TRBJ2-1, with 9 bases fitting TRBD2. Germline CDR1 reads SGDLS; CDR2 reads YYNGEE. The V gene end was trimmed by 2 bases and the J gene end by 0 bases; junction bases not matched to a gene: 0. The CDR3 has 15 amino acids. The CDR3 is CASSVSGSSYNEQFF. The CDR3, as DNA: TGTGCCAGCAGCGTTAGCGGGAGCTCCTACAATGAGCAGTTCTTC.

V and J are TRBV5-4 and TRBJ2-1, with 11 bases that match TRBD2. The V and J ends lost 4 bases and 8 bases, in that order; junction bases with no gene match: 8. The CDR3 totals 15 residues. Looked up from germline, CDR1 is SGHNT and CDR2 is YYREEE (reference sequence). CDR3 sequence: CASSLPSGRIDEQFF. The CDR3 DNA reads TGTGCCAGCAGCCTCCCTAGCGGGAGGATCGATGAGCAGTTCTTC.

The rearrangement links TRBV2 to TRBJ2-5, with 11 bases lining up with TRBD2. This CDR3 is 14 amino acids long. Germline lookup yields CDR1 SNHLY and CDR2 FYNNEI. Trimming cost V 7 bases and J 5 bases; bases outside gene matches: 6. The CDR3 is CASTTSGSVETQYF. The CDR3 nucleotides read TGTGCCAGCACTACTAGCGGGAGTGTTGAGACCCAGTACTTC.

This clone was detected a few times. V and J are TRBV14 and TRBJ2-5; TRBD2 agrees at 9 bases. V trimming: 1 base; J trimming: 4 bases; junction bases outside the gene matches: 4. The CDR3 runs 15 residues. Germline CDR1 SGHDN, CDR2 FVKESK. As DNA, the CDR3 is TGTGCCAGCAGCCAAGGGACTAGCGTGGGAGAGACCCAGTACTTC. This codes for CASSQGTSVGETQYF.

This clone was recorded a few times. V gene TRBV7-9 combines with J gene TRBJ2-7, with D maybe TRBD2 (7 bases). Trimming stripped 2 bases from V and 2 bases from J, with 10 bases between. The CDR3 has 14 amino acids. The germline gives CDR1 SEHNR, CDR2 FQNEAQ (reference sequence). CDR3 in amino acids: CASSLRGGPYEQYF. CDR3 nucleotide sequence: TGTGCCAGCAGCTTAAGGGGGGGTCCCTACGAGCAGTACTTC.

Within the sample, this clone is medium-sized. The rearrangement uses TRBV11-3 and TRBJ2-1, with 7 bases aligning to TRBD2. The germline gives CDR1 SGHNT, CDR2 YENEEA. This CDR3 is 13 amino acids long. With 5 bases clipped from V and 6 bases from J, the junction kept 4 bases outside the gene matches. The CDR3 sequence: CASSAGGSNEQFF. The DNA for the CDR3 is TGTGCCAGCAGCGCCGGGGGGTCCAATGAGCAGTTCTTC.

Points on this clone: A much larger clone differs by one base, so this may be a read error. The chain employs TRBV7-2 and TRBJ2-6; D is ambiguous. This CDR3 is built from 14 residues. CDR1 and CDR2 (germline): SGHTA, FQGNSA. The V gene lost 5 bases and the J gene lost 0 bases, with 5 bases spanning the gap. The CDR3 is CASSPRSGANVLTF. The CDR3 nucleotides are TGTGCCAGCAGCCCCCGCTCTGGGGCCAACGTCCTGACTTTC.

This clone showed up just once. The rearrangement joins TRBV5-6 to TRBJ1-2, with 11 nucleotides matching TRBD1. V trimming: 5 bases; J trimming: 8 bases; junction bases outside the gene matches: 5. The CDR3 totals 13 residues. CDR1 is SGHDT and CDR2 is YYEEEE in the germline V gene. CDR3 loop: CASSSGQGDGYTF. CDR3 nucleotides: TGTGCCAGCAGTTCGGGACAGGGGGACGGCTACACCTTC.

The chain carries TRBV6-5 and TRBJ1-3, with D unclear. Germline-derived CDR1 and CDR2 are MNHEY and SVGAGI. The CDR3 has 14 residues. The V and J ends lost 3 bases and 2 bases respectively, with 8 bases between them. The CDR3 loop is CASSYARAGNTIYF. DNA of the CDR3: TGTGCCAGCAGTTATGCGCGGGCTGGAAACACCATATATTTT.

This clone was observed a single time. V is TRBV12-3 or TRBV12-4 and J is TRBJ1-5; D gene ambiguous. This CDR3 has 13 residues. Trimming took off 6 bases at V and 0 bases at J, with 6 bases between the two ends. The CDR3, as DNA: TGTGCCAGCAGAAGAGCTAGCAATCAGCCCCAGCATTTT. This translates into CASRRASNQPQHF.

J is TRBJ1-1 and V is TRBV13, with 8 bases lining up with TRBD1. In germline, CDR1 is PRHDT, CDR2 FYEKMQ (reference sequence). J gave up 9 bases and V 5 bases, and 5 bases lay outside the gene matches. The length of the CDR3 is 12 residues. The DNA for the CDR3 is TGTGCCAGCAGCCCCCGGACAGGGCAAGCTTTCTTT. This codes for CASSPRTGQAFF.

The rearrangement links TRBV19 to TRBJ2-3, with 7 bases aligning to TRBD1. Germline-derived CDR1 and CDR2 are LNHDA and SQIVND (reference sequence). The CDR3 runs to 13 residues. The V segment lost 4 bases and the J segment 6 bases; nucleotides outside the gene matches: 4. CDR3 in DNA: TGTGCCAGTAGTAGAGACAGGGCTGATACGCAGTATTTT. It codes for CASSRDRADTQYF.